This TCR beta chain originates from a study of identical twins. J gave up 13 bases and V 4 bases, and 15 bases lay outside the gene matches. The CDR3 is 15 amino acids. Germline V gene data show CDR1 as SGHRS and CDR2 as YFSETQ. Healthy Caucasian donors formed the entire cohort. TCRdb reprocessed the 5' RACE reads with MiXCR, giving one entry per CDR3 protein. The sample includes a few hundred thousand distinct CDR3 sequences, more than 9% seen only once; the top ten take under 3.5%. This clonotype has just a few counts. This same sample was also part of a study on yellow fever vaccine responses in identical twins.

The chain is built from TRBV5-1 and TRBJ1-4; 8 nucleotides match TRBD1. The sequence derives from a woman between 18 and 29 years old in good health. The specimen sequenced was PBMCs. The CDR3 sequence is CASSGGTGGIPRLFF. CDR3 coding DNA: TGCGCCAGCAGCGGTGGGACAGGCGGGATTCCCCGACTGTTTTTT. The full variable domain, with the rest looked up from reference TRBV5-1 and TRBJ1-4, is KAGVTQTPRYLIKTRGQQVTLSCSPISGHRSVSWYQQTPGQGLQFLFEYFSETQRNKGNFPGRFSGRQFSNSRSEMNVSTLELGDSALYLCASSGGTGGIPRLFFGSGTQLSVL.